Each of the 24 T cell receptor beta chains below was sequenced from the same sample in a study of blood T cell repertoires in COVID-19. Using immunoSEQ multiplex PCR, the repertoire was profiled, and TCRdb retains in-frame clones only, with some absent. This table holds about 69,000 clones, 80% to 95% found once. The specimen sequenced was peripheral blood. The receptors originated from a woman aged 60-75 years with active COVID-19.

The chain links TRBV30 to TRBJ1-1, with 11 bases aligning to TRBD1. The CDR3 covers 14 residues. CDR1 and CDR2 from the germline V gene are GTSNPN and SVGIG (reference sequence). V trimming: 3 bases; J trimming: 10 bases; junction bases outside the gene matches: 10. CDR3 loop: CAWSGVGQGAGAFF. CDR3 DNA sequence: TGTGCCTGGAGCGGTGTCGGACAGGGGGCCGGAGCTTTCTTT.

Points on this clone: The same CDR3 is also encoded by other DNA sequences in this sample. The chain has TRBV7-6 and TRBJ2-1, with 8 nucleotides matching TRBD2. The V segment lost 1 base and the J segment 5 bases; nucleotides outside the gene matches: 4. This CDR3 region has 15 residues. Germline CDR1 reads SGHVS; CDR2 reads FNYEAQ. CDR3 sequence: CASSLVREGDNEQFF. CDR3 nucleotide sequence: TGTGCCAGCAGCTTAGTACGGGAGGGAGACAATGAGCAGTTCTTC. Together with reference TRBV7-6 and TRBJ2-1, the CDR3 gives the full variable domain: GAGVSQSPRYKVTKRGQDVALRCDPISGHVSLYWYRQALGQGPEFLTYFNYEAQQDKSGLPNDRFSAERPEGSISTLTIQRTEQRDSAMYRCASSLVREGDNEQFFGPGTRLTVL.

This sequence joins TRBV11-3 and TRBJ2-3; 13 nucleotides match TRBD2. J lost 5 bases, V lost 4 bases, and 12 bases had no gene match. CDR3 length equals 18 residues. Germline CDR1 is SGHNT and CDR2 is YENEEA. The CDR3 sequence: CASSSPGRTSGRGDTQYF. Written as DNA, the CDR3 is TGTGCCAGCAGCTCTCCAGGACGCACTAGCGGGAGGGGAGATACGCAGTATTTT. Full variable domain (remainder filled in from reference TRBV11-3 and TRBJ2-3): EAGVVQSPRYKIIEKKQPVAFWCNPISGHNTLYWYLQNLGQGPELLIRYENEEAVDDSQLPKDRFSAERLKGVDSTLKIQPAELGDSAVYLCASSSPGRTSGRGDTQYFGPGTRLTVL.

The table lists this clone with a count of one. The CDR3, as DNA: TGTGCCACCAGCAGAAGCTACGGACTAGCGTCGAGAGCAGATACGCAGTATTTT. Amino acid sequence: CATSRSYGLASRADTQYF. V usage is TRBV15 and J usage is TRBJ2-3, with 9 bases aligning to TRBD2. V gave up 2 bases and J gave up 4 bases; unmatched junction bases: 13. This CDR3 is built from 18 residues. Per the germline V gene, CDR1 is LNHNV and CDR2 is YYDKDF (reference sequence). The variable domain in full, completed from reference TRBV15 and TRBJ2-3, reads DAMVIQNPRYQVTQFGKPVTLSCSQTLNHNVMYWYQQKSSQAPKLLFHYYDKDFNNEADTPDNFQSRRPNTSFCFLDIRSPGLGDTAMYLCATSRSYGLASRADTQYFGPGTRLTVL.

The rearrangement uses TRBV7-8 and TRBJ2-5; 8 bases fit TRBD2. Germline V gives CDR1 SGHVS, CDR2 FQNEAQ. Trimming cost V 0 bases and J 2 bases; bases outside gene matches: 5. The CDR3 has 16 residues. The CDR3 region is CASSLALGGGQETQYF. CDR3 nucleotide sequence: TGTGCCAGCAGCTTAGCGCTCGGGGGGGGTCAAGAGACCCAGTACTTC.

This chain uses TRBV2 with TRBJ1-1, with a possible D match to TRBD1 (5 bases). The CDR3 covers 14 residues. Germline CDR1 is SNHLY and CDR2 is FYNNEI. The V end was cut by 6 bases, the J end by 1 base, with 12 bases between. The CDR3, as DNA: TGTGCCAGCAGGCCCAGGGTGGGGAACACTGAAGCTTTCTTT. This gives the protein CASRPRVGNTEAFF. Full variable domain (rest looked up from reference TRBV2 and TRBJ1-1): EPEVTQTPSHQVTQMGQEVILRCVPISNHLYFYWYRQILGQKVEFLVSFYNNEISEKSEIFDDQFSVERPDGSNFTLKIRSTKLEDSAMYFCASRPRVGNTEAFFGQGTRLTVV.

The chain couples TRBV30 to TRBJ2-6; D is unresolved. This CDR3 has 14 amino acids. Germline assignment: CDR1 GTSNPN and CDR2 SVGIG (reference sequence). V was shortened by 4 bases and J by 0 bases, with 7 bases between the two germline ends. DNA for the CDR3: TGTGCCTGGATAGTGCCCTCTGGGGCCAACGTCCTGACTTTC. This gives the protein CAWIVPSGANVLTF.

This chain uses TRBV5-1 with TRBJ1-1, with D maybe TRBD1 (5 bases). The CDR3 sequence is 14 residues long. Trimming took off 6 bases at V and 7 bases at J, with 19 bases between the two ends. The V gene's germline CDR1 is SGHRS and CDR2 YFSETQ. This CDR3 reads CASTPGGAPLEAFF. In nucleotides, the CDR3 is TGCGCCAGCACCCCGGGAGGGGCCCCCCTTGAAGCTTTCTTT.

This clone was picked up a small number of times. The rearrangement joins TRBV10-2 to TRBJ1-3, with a weak D call TRBD1 (5 bases). The V and J ends lost 7 bases and 2 bases respectively, with 9 bases between them. CDR1 and CDR2 (germline): WSHSY, SAAADI. The CDR3 contains 13 residues. The CDR3 region has the DNA TGCGCCAGCACGGGAGGGGCTGGAAACACCATATATTTT. Translation: CASTGGAGNTIYF.

Only one count was recorded for this clone. V is TRBV11-2 and J is TRBJ2-1; D perhaps matches TRBD2 (5 bases). Trimming took off 2 bases at V and 2 bases at J, with 16 bases between the two ends. Germline CDR1 is SGHAT and CDR2 is FQNNGV. The CDR3 runs 17 residues. This CDR3 reads CASSLRATLAAYNEQFF. The CDR3 DNA reads as TGTGCCAGCAGCTTAAGGGCTACCCTAGCCGCCTACAATGAGCAGTTCTTC.

The chain links TRBV9 to TRBJ2-2; D is ambiguous. There are 14 residues in the CDR3. The germline gives CDR1 SGDLS, CDR2 YYNGEE. Trimming stripped 0 bases from V and 5 bases from J, with 8 bases between. CDR3 nucleotides: TGTGCCAGCAGCGTAGATCCGCGGACCGGGGAGCTGTTTTTT. Translated, it gives CASSVDPRTGELFF.

The chain has TRBV7-2 and TRBJ2-2; no clear D gene. The CDR3 is 15 amino acids. CDR1 SGHTA and CDR2 FQGNSA come from the germline V gene. Trimming took 4 bases from V and 2 from J, leaving 11 bases between them. CDR3 sequence: CASSSVVRNTGELFF. The CDR3 nucleotides read TGTGCCAGCAGCTCCGTCGTCAGAAACACCGGGGAGCTGTTTTTT.

V usage is TRBV3-1 (or the pseudogene TRBV3-2) and J usage is TRBJ1-1, with a tentative D call TRBD1 (6 bases). The CDR3 length is 14 residues. Germline loops: CDR1 LGHDT, CDR2 YNNKEL (reference sequence). Trimming cost V 3 bases and J 5 bases, with 13 bases left between them. CDR3 coding DNA: TGTGCCAGCAGCCAGCCGGGACAAATTACTGAAGCTTTCTTT. Its translation is CASSQPGQITEAFF.

V usage is TRBV7-2 and J usage is TRBJ2-7, with TRBD2 identical over 10 bases. Germline loops: CDR1 SGHTA, CDR2 FQGNSA. The CDR3 is 14 residues long. Unmatched junction bases numbered 7, after V lost 5 bases and J lost 6 bases. The CDR3 spells CASSPRVAGGEQYF. Here the CDR3 DNA reads TGTGCCAGCAGCCCCCGGGTAGCGGGAGGCGAGCAGTACTTC.

The genes are TRBV20-1 and TRBJ2-4, with 10 bases that match TRBD2. Germline values: CDR1 DFQATT, CDR2 SNEGSKA (reference sequence). The J segment lost 5 bases and the V segment lost 3 bases, leaving 4 bases of the junction unmatched. This CDR3 is built from 14 residues. The CDR3 loop reads CSASPSGRENIQYF. CDR3 nucleotide sequence: TGCAGTGCTAGTCCAAGCGGGAGGGAAAACATTCAGTACTTC.

The chain carries TRBV28 and TRBJ1-5, with a weak D call TRBD1 (5 bases). The length of the CDR3 is 14 residues. Germline V gene sequence: CDR1 MDHEN, CDR2 SYDVKM. Trimming left V 11 bases short and J 4 bases short, with 18 bases between. The CDR3 spells CACGGTPGNQPQHF. As DNA, the CDR3 is TGTGCCTGTGGCGGGACCCCAGGGAATCAGCCCCAGCATTTT.

Only a few counts were recorded for this clone. The chain recombines TRBV10-3 with TRBJ2-1, with 9 bases that match TRBD1. CDR1 and CDR2 (germline): ENHRY, SYGVKD. This CDR3 comprises 14 residues. The trim removed 10 bases at V and 8 bases at J, leaving 12 bases unmatched. This chain's CDR3 is CATSEGDRDHEQFF. For the CDR3, the DNA is TGTGCCACCTCGGAGGGGGACAGGGACCATGAGCAGTTCTTC.

The gene calls are TRBV2 and TRBJ1-1; D is perhaps TRBD1 (5 bases). Germline V gene lookup returns CDR1 SNHLY and CDR2 FYNNEI. This CDR3 contains 16 residues. Trimming pared 7 bases from V and 4 bases from J, leaving 22 bases between. The CDR3 sequence is CASTALGAAGFTEAFF. The CDR3 DNA sequence: TGTGCCAGCACGGCGCTAGGGGCGGCAGGGTTCACTGAAGCTTTCTTT.

This chain connects TRBV24-1 to TRBJ2-1, with D maybe TRBD2 (5 bases). The germline CDR1 and CDR2 sequences are KGHDR and SFDVKD. Trimming pared 7 bases from V and 8 bases from J, leaving 14 bases between. The CDR3 spans 13 residues. The CDR3 region is CATSAPVSDEQFF. In nucleotides, the CDR3 is TGTGCCACCAGCGCCCCCGTTAGCGATGAGCAGTTCTTC.

CDR3 bases: TGTGCCAGCAGGTCTTGGGACAGGGATGACGGGGAGCTGTTTTTT. Protein: CASRSWDRDDGELFF. This sequence joins TRBV28 and TRBJ2-2, with TRBD1 matching 9 bases. Trimming at V came to 6 bases and at J to 7 bases, leaving 9 bases not matched to a gene. CDR1 and CDR2 (germline): MDHEN, SYDVKM. This CDR3 has 15 residues.

This rearrangement joins TRBV6-5 to TRBJ2-6; D remains unclear. The CDR3 totals 16 residues. Trimming stripped 3 bases from V and 2 bases from J, with 11 bases between. Germline-derived CDR1 and CDR2 are MNHEY and SVGAGI. The CDR3 region has the DNA TGTGCCAGCAGTTATCGAGGCAGACCTGGGGCCAACGTCCTGACTTTC. Translating it yields CASSYRGRPGANVLTF.

This chain uses TRBV11-1 with TRBJ1-2; 8 bases fit TRBD1. The CDR3 totals 14 residues. CDR1 is SGHAT, CDR2 FQDESV, per germline (reference sequence). Trimming took 5 bases from V and 6 from J; bases not matched to a gene: 8. As DNA, the CDR3 is TGTGCCAGCAGCCAGGACAGGGAATATGATGGCTACACCTTC. Amino acid sequence: CASSQDREYDGYTF.

The chain is built from TRBV6-6 and TRBJ2-3; the D is unclear. Germline CDR1 is MNHNY and CDR2 is SVGAGI (reference sequence). The V end lost 4 bases, the J end lost 0 bases, and 5 bases lay between the germline ends. The CDR3 runs to 13 residues. The CDR3 loop is CASSFPSTDTQYF. The CDR3 DNA follows: TGTGCCAGCAGTTTCCCTAGCACAGATACGCAGTATTTT.

V usage is TRBV11-2 and J usage is TRBJ2-7, with 11 nucleotides matching TRBD2. V shed 5 bases and J 6 bases; nucleotides not matched to a gene: 9. The germline V gene has CDR1 SGHAT and CDR2 FQNNGV. The CDR3 runs 15 residues. The CDR3 is CASSNRLAGRGEQYF. DNA for the CDR3: TGTGCCAGCAGCAACCGACTAGCGGGAAGAGGCGAGCAGTACTTC.